Below are 3 T cell receptor beta chains sequenced from a single sample in a study of brain T cells in children with intractable seizures. The time point is: blood from clinic visit 5 months post-surgery; TSC patient then seizure free. Sequenced by immunoSEQ multiplex PCR; TCRdb stores in-frame clones only, minus some. The sample has 300,000 to 400,000 clones, 93% seen once. The sample consisted of peripheral blood, taken approximately 5 months after surgery. These receptors were obtained from a boy younger than two with tuberous sclerosis and intractable seizures.

This chain joins TRBV11-2 and TRBJ2-5, with 9 bases identical to TRBD1. The germline gives CDR1 SGHAT, CDR2 FQNNGV. This CDR3 is 16 amino acids long. The V segment lost 4 bases and the J segment 6 bases; nucleotides outside the gene matches: 12. The CDR3 here is CASSSQDSGTGKTQYF. CDR3 DNA: TGTGCCAGCAGCTCGCAGGACTCCGGGACAGGGAAGACCCAGTACTTC.

The genes are TRBV27 and TRBJ2-7; 7 bases are a match to TRBD1. This CDR3 is 16 amino acids long. The germline gives CDR1 MNHEY, CDR2 SMNVEV (reference sequence). Trimming removed 6 bases from V and 4 bases from J; junction bases left unmatched: 15. In nucleotides, the CDR3 is TGTGCCAGCAGCCGCTTTAACAGGGGCTCTGGGTACGAGCAGTACTTC. Amino acid sequence: CASSRFNRGSGYEQYF.

This clone was seen just once. This chain uses TRBV5-1 with TRBJ1-6; unclear D gene. Germline V lookup: CDR1 SGHRS, CDR2 YFSETQ. This CDR3 is built from 13 residues. V was shortened by 2 bases and J by 4 bases, with 4 bases between the two germline ends. The CDR3 sequence: CASSLTYNSPLHF. DNA for the CDR3: TGCGCCAGCAGCTTAACGTATAATTCACCCCTCCACTTT.